This T cell receptor beta chain appears in the sequencing data of a study of T cells after yellow fever vaccination. Study details: The fractions with low cell numbers were processed using SMART-Seq v4 Ultra Low Input.

CDR1 SGHRS and CDR2 YFSETQ come from the germline V gene. CDR3 length: 11 residues. The V gene lost 4 bases and the J gene lost 7 bases, with 6 bases spanning the gap. This clonotype has a handful of counts. What it binds is not known. Overall study results and limits: The study re-detected most primary-vaccination clones after the booster (roughly 95% CD4, 88% CD8). Overlap between CD4 and CD8 compartments was detected for a small share of clonotypes.

They built TCR cDNA with 5'RACE template switching, a step that put in a universal primer site and UMIs. Using its own MiXCR run on the 5' RACE reads, TCRdb lists one record per CDR3 protein. The sample records roughly 74,000 distinct CDR3 sequences, approximately 7.7% being singletons. Sequenced material: CD8+ T cells sorted from PBMCs, taken less than 6 days after the first yellow fever vaccination. V and J are TRBV5-1 and TRBJ2-4, with D perhaps TRBD2 (5 bases). This TCR was recovered from a man younger than 35 who received the YFV17D yellow fever vaccine. The CDR3 sequence is CASSDYNIQYF. The CDR3 DNA sequence: TGCGCCAGCAGCGACTACAACATTCAGTACTTC.